The 8 T cell receptor beta chains below come from one sample, sequenced in a study of T cells in Graves' hyperthyroidism and ophthalmopathy. Researchers amplified the TCR beta CDR3 regions from RNA transcripts. Using the HTBI primer set, a first-round RT-PCR was run on the TCR CDR3. MiXCR, run by TCRdb on the multiplex PCR reads, gives a single entry per CDR3 protein. The repertoire includes roughly 580,000 distinct CDR3 sequences, approximately 44% of them detected once, and 6.5% to 9% sits in the top ten. The sample taken for sequencing was peripheral blood or thyroid tissue (not recorded which). All receptors come from a woman aged 18-29 years with Graves' hyperthyroidism.

The rearrangement joins TRBV10-2 to TRBJ2-7; the match to TRBD2 covers 9 bases. Germline V gene lookup returns CDR1 WSHSY and CDR2 SAAADI. V trimming: 2 bases; J trimming: 6 bases; junction bases outside the gene matches: 2. The CDR3 runs to 13 residues. The CDR3: CASSEGTSTEQYF. The CDR3 bases are TGCGCCAGCAGTGAGGGGACTAGCACCGAGCAGTACTTC.

The rearrangement links TRBV10-3 to TRBJ1-1; D unresolved. The CDR3 loop spans 11 amino acids. V gave up 8 bases and J gave up 1 base, with 5 bases separating them. Germline V gene data show CDR1 as ENHRY and CDR2 as SYGVKD. CDR3 DNA: TGTGCCATCGCTCAGAACACTGAAGCTTTCTTT. It encodes CAIAQNTEAFF.

This clonotype was counted between two and nine times. V and J are TRBV7-9 and TRBJ2-7; D remains unclear. The V end was cut by 0 bases, the J end by 2 bases, with 11 bases between. This CDR3 contains 15 residues. CDR1 is SEHNR, CDR2 FQNEAQ, per germline (reference sequence). CDR3 in amino acids: CASSLALGPTYEQYF. CDR3 coding DNA: TGTGCCAGCAGCTTAGCTCTCGGGCCGACCTACGAGCAGTACTTC.

This clonotype was observed many times. V gene TRBV12-3 or TRBV12-4 combines with J gene TRBJ2-2; no reliable D call. V was trimmed by 8 bases and J by 7 bases, leaving 5 bases between them. This CDR3 spans 10 amino acids. The CDR3 region is CASENGELFF. DNA for the CDR3: TGTGCCAGCGAGAACGGGGAGCTGTTTTTT.

This clonotype was picked up a small number of times. V is TRBV5-1 and J is TRBJ1-3; tentative D call: TRBD1 (5 bases). The V gene's germline CDR1 is SGHRS and CDR2 YFSETQ. V was pared by 3 bases and J by 2 bases, with 9 bases between. The CDR3 sequence is 14 residues long. CDR3 amino acids: CASSWGEAGNTIYF. CDR3 coding DNA: TGCGCCAGCAGCTGGGGGGAAGCTGGAAACACCATATATTTT.

The chain joins TRBV19 to TRBJ2-7; a possible D gene is TRBD1 (5 bases). The CDR3 extends over 15 amino acids. Trimming removed 3 bases at V and 2 bases at J, with 14 bases between. Germline V gene sequence: CDR1 LNHDA, CDR2 SQIVND (reference sequence). This CDR3 reads CASSMAQGGAYEQYF. The CDR3 region has the DNA TGTGCCAGTAGTATGGCCCAGGGTGGGGCCTACGAGCAGTACTTC.

The sample holds one count of this clonotype. One base away lies a much larger clone, so this may be a sequencing read error. The CDR3 loop reads CASSGSTGGKEKLFF. In nucleotides, the CDR3 is TGTGCCAGCAGTGGGTCGACAGGGGGGAAGGAAAAACTGTTTTTT. The J gene is TRBJ1-4, the V gene TRBV2, with 9 bases aligning to TRBD1. Germline CDR1 and CDR2: SNHLY and FYNNEI. With V trimmed by 4 bases and J by 8 bases, 8 bases remained unmatched. The CDR3 is made up of 15 amino acids.

The chain recombines TRBV2 with TRBJ2-5; D is undetermined. V was shortened by 5 bases and J by 2 bases, with 18 bases between the two germline ends. The CDR3 runs 16 residues. Germline V gene data show CDR1 as SNHLY and CDR2 as FYNNEI. CDR3 DNA sequence: TGTGCCAGCAGTTTTGTCCGTTGGGCAGGACAAGAGACCCAGTACTTC. Protein: CASSFVRWAGQETQYF.